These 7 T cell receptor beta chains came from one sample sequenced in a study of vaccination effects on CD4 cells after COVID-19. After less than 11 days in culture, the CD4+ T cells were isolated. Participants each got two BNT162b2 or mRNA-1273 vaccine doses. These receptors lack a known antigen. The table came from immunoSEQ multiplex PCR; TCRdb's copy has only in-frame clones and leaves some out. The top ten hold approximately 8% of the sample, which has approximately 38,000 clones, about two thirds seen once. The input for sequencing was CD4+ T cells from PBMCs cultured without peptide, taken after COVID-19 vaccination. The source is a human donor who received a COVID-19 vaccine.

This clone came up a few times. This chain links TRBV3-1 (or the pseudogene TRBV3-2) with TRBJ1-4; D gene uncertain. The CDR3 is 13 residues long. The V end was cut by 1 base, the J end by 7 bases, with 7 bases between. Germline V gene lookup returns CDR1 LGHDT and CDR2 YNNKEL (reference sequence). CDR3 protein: CASSQVGFEKLFF. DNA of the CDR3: TGTGCCAGCAGCCAAGTGGGCTTTGAAAAACTGTTTTTT.

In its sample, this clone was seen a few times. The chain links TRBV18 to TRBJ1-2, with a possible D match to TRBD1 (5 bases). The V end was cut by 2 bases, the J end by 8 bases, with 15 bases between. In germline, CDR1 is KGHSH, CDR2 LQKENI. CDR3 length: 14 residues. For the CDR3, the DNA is TGTGCCAGCTCACCAGACAGAGGGGCGGCAGGCTACACCTTC. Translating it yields CASSPDRGAAGYTF.

CDR3 in amino acids: CASSFIQGPNEQYF. In nucleotides, the CDR3 is TGCGCCAGCAGCTTTATTCAGGGGCCCAACGAGCAGTACTTC. V usage is TRBV5-1 and J usage is TRBJ2-7; TRBD1 is a possible D gene (6 bases). The CDR3 runs to 14 residues. Between the trimmed V and J ends, which lost 2 bases and 5 bases, there was a span of 14 bases. Germline CDR1 SGHRS, CDR2 YFSETQ.

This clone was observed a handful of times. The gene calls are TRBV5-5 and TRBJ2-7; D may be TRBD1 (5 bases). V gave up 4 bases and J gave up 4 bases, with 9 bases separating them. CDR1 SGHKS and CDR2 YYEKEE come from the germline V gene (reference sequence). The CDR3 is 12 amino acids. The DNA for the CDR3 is TGTGCCAGCAGCCAGACAGAGTACGAGCAGTACTTC. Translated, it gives CASSQTEYEQYF. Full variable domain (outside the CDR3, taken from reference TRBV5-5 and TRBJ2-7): DAGVTQSPTHLIKTRGQQVTLRCSPISGHKSVSWYQQVLGQGPQFIFQYYEKEERGRGNFPDRFSARQFPNYSSELNVNALLLGDSALYLCASSQTEYEQYFGPGTRLTVT.

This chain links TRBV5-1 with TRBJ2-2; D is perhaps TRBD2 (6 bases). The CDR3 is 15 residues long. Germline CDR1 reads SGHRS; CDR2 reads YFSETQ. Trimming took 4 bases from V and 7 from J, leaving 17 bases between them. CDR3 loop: CASSHGGGEGGELFF. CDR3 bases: TGCGCCAGCAGCCATGGTGGAGGGGAAGGCGGGGAGCTGTTTTTT.

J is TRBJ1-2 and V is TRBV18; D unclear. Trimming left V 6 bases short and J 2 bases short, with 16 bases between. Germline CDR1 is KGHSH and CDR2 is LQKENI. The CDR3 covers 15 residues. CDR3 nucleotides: TGTGCCAGCTCGCAACCTTCGGGCAAAAACTATGGCTACACCTTC. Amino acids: CASSQPSGKNYGYTF.

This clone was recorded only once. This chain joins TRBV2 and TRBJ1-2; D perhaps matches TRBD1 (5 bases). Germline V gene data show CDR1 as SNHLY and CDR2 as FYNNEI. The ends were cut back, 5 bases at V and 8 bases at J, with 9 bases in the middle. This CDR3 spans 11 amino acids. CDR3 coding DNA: TGTGCCAGCAGTCGGGACGCGGGCTACACCTTC. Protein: CASSRDAGYTF.